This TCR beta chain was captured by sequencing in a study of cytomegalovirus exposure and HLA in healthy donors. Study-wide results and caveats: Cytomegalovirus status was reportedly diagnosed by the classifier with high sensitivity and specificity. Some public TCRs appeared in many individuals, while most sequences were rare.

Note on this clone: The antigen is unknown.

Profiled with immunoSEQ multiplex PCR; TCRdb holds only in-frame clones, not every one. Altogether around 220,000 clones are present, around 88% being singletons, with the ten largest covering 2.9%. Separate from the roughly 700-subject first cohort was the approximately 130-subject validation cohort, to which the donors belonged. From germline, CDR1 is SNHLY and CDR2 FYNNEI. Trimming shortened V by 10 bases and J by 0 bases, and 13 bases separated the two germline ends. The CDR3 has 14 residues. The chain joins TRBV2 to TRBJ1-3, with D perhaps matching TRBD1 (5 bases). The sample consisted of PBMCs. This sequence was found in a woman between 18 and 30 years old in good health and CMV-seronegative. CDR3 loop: CATHHRSSGNTIYF. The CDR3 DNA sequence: TGTGCCACCCATCACAGGAGCTCTGGAAACACCATATATTTT.